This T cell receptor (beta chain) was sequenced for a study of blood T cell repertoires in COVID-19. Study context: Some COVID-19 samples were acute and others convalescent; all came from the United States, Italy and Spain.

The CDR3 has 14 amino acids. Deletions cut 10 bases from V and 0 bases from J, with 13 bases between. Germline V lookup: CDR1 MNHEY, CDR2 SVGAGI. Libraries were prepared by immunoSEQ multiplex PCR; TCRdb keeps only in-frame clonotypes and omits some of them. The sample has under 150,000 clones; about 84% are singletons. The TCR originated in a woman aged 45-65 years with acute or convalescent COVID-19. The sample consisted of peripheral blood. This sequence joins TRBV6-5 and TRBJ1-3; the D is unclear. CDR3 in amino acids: CATQGRASGNTIYF. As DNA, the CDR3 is TGTGCCACGCAAGGGCGGGCCTCTGGAAACACCATATATTTT.